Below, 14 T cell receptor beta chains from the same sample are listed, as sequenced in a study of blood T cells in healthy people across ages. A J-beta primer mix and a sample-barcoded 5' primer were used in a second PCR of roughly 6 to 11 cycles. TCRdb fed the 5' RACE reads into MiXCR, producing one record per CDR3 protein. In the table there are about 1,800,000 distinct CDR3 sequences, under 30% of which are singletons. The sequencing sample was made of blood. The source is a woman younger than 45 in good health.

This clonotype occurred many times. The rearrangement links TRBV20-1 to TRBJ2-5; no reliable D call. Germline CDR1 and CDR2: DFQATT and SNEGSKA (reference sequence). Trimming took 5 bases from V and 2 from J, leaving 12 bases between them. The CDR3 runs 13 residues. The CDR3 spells CSADKTGQETQYF. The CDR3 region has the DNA TGCAGTGCTGACAAGACTGGGCAAGAGACCCAGTACTTC.

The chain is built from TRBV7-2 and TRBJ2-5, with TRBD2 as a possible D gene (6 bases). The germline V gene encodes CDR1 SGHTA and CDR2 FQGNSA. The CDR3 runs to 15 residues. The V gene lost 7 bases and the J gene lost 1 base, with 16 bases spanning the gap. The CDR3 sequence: CASTRITGGQETQYF. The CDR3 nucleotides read TGTGCCAGCACCCGGATAACCGGGGGCCAAGAGACCCAGTACTTC.

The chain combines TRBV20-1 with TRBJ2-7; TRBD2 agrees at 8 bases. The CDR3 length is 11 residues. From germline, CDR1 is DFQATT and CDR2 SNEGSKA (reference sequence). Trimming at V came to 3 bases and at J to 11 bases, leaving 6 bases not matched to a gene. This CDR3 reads CSASVAGFEYF. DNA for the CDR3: TGCAGTGCTAGTGTAGCGGGGTTTGAGTACTTC.

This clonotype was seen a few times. The CDR3 DNA follows: TGCAGCGTTGACCCCCAGGGTGGGAACTATGGCTACACCTTC. It encodes CSVDPQGGNYGYTF. The genes are TRBV29-1 and TRBJ1-2; D possibly corresponds to TRBD1 (5 bases). The CDR3 is 14 amino acids. V shed 3 bases and J shed 2 bases, with 13 bases lying between them. Germline V gives CDR1 SQVTM, CDR2 ANQGSEA.

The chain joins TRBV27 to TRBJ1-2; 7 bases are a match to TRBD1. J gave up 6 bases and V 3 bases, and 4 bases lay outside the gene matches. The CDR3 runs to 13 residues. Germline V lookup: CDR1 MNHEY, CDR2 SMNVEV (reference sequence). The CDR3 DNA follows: TGTGCCAGCAGTTTCCCAGGGGGGAATGGCTACACCTTC. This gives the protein CASSFPGGNGYTF.

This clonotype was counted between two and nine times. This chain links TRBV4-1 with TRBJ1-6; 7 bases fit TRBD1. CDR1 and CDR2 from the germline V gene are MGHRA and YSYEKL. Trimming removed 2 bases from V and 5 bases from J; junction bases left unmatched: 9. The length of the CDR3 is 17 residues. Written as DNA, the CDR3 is TGCGCCAGCAGCCAATCCGGGGCGACAGGGCATAATTCACCCCTCCACTTT. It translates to CASSQSGATGHNSPLHF.

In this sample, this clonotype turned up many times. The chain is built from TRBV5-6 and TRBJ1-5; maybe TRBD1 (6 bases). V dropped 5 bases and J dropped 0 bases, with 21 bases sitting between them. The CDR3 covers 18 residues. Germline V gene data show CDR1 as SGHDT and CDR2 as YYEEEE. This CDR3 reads CASSTTGSGRYSNQPQHF. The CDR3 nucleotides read TGTGCCAGCAGTACAACAGGGTCGGGGCGGTATAGCAATCAGCCCCAGCATTTT.

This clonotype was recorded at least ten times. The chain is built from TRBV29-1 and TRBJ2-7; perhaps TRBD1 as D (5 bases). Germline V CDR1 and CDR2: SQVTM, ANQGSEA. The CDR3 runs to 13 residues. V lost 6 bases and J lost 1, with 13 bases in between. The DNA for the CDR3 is TGCAGCGTCGCAGGGTCACGGTCCTACGAGCAGTACTTC. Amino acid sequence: CSVAGSRSYEQYF.

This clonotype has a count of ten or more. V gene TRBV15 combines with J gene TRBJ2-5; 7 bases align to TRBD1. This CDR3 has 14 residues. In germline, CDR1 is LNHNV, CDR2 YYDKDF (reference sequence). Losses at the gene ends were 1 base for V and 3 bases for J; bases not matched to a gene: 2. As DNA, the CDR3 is TGTGCCACCAGCAGAGGCCAGGGGGAAGAGACCCAGTACTTC. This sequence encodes CATSRGQGEETQYF.

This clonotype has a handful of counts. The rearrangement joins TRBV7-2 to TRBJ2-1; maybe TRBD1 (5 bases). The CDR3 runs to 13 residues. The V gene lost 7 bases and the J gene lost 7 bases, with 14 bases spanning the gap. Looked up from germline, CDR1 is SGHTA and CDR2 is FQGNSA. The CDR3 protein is CASIQSTGNEQFF. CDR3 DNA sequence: TGTGCCAGCATCCAATCCACAGGAAATGAGCAGTTCTTC.

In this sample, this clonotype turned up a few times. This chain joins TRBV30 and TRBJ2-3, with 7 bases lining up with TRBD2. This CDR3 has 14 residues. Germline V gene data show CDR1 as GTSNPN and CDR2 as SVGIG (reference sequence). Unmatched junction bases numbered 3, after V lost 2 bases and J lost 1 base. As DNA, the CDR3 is TGTGCCTGGAGTATCACTAGCGGCACAGATACGCAGTATTTT. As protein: CAWSITSGTDTQYF.

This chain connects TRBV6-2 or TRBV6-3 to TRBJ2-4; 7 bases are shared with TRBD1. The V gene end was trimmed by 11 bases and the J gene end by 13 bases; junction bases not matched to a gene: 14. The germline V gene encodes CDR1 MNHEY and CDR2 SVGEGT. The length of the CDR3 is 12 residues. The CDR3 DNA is TGTGCCGGCGACAGGGCCCTTGGGAAGCAGTACTTC. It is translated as CAGDRALGKQYF.

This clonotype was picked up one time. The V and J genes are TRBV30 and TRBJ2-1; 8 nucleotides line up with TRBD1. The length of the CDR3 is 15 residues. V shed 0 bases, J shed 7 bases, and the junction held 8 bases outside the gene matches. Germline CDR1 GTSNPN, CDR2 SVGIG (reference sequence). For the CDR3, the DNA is TGTGCCTGGAGTGTACTGGTAACAGGGGGTAATGAGCAGTTCTTC. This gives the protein CAWSVLVTGGNEQFF.

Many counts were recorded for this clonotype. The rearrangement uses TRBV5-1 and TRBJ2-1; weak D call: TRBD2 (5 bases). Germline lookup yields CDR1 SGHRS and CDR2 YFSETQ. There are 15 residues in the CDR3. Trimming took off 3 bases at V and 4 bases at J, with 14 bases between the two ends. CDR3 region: CASSSQETIYNEQFF. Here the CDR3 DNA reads TGCGCCAGCAGCTCACAAGAGACTATATACAATGAGCAGTTCTTC.